This TCR beta chain was profiled in a study of PD-1 blockade in classical Hodgkin lymphoma. As for the study in general: Once every 2 weeks, patients received intravenous nivolumab at 3 mg/kg. Findings and caveats of the study: Reports indicated that newly diagnosed patients had lower baseline TCR diversity than healthy donors did.

The method was immunoSEQ multiplex PCR; TCRdb's version includes in-frame clones alone and lacks a portion of them. The sample records about 86,000 clones, around nine tenths being singletons. In regard to this clone: Its target is not known.

After autologous stem cell transplantation all patients relapsed, and prior brentuximab vedotin exposure differed between cohorts. This CDR3 is built from 12 residues. Per germline, CDR1 SGHDN and CDR2 FVKESK. J was trimmed by 12 bases and V by 4 bases; bases with no gene match: 8. The gene calls are TRBV14 and TRBJ2-5, with 7 bases that match TRBD2. The sequence derives from a human donor with classical Hodgkin lymphoma. The sample in question was peripheral blood mononuclear cells (PBMCs), obtained at baseline. CDR3 protein: CASSPGLAEKYF. CDR3 in DNA: TGTGCCAGCAGCCCCGGCCTAGCGGAGAAGTACTTC.